This T cell receptor beta chain was recorded in a study of cytomegalovirus exposure and HLA in healthy donors. Findings of the study overall: Reported results showed that the classifier diagnosed cytomegalovirus status with high specificity and sensitivity. Most subjects' HLA-A and HLA-B alleles were reportedly predicted from TCR beta sequences.

The PCR employed 60 Vbeta primers together with 13 Jbeta primers. The protocol was immunoSEQ multiplex PCR, while the TCRdb copy is restricted to in-frame clones and leaves out a portion. The sample includes more than 100,000 clones, roughly three quarters seen only once; the top ten take 3.5% to 4.5%. Note on this clone: Its target is unknown. The junction departs from germline at one end; a sequencing error may be responsible.

Germline loops: CDR1 SEHNR, CDR2 FQNEAQ (reference sequence). The CDR3 consists of 11 residues. The TCR was taken from a man in his fifties in good health and CMV-seropositive. The gene calls are TRBV7-9 and TRBJ2-1; D is ambiguous. Source material: PBMCs. CDR3 sequence (DNA): TGTTCCAGCAGCCCTATCGATGAGCAGTTCTTC. Translated, it gives CSSSPIDEQFF.